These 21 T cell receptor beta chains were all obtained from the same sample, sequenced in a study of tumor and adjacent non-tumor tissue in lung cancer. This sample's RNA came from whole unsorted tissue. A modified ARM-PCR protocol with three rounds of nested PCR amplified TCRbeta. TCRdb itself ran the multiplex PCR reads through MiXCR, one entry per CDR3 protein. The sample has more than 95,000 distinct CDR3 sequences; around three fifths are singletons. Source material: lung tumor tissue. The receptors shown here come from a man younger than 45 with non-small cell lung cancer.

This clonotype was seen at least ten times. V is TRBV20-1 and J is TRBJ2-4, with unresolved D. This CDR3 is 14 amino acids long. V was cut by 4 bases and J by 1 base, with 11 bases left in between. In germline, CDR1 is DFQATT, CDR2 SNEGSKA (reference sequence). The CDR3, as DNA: TGCAGTGCTACTACTAATCGGGCCAAAAACATTCAGTACTTC. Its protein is CSATTNRAKNIQYF.

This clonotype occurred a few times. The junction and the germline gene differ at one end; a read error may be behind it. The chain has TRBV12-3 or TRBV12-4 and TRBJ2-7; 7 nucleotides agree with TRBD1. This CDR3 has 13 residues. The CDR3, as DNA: TGTGCCAGCAGTTGGAACAGGGGCTACGATCAGTACTTC. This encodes CASSWNRGYDQYF.

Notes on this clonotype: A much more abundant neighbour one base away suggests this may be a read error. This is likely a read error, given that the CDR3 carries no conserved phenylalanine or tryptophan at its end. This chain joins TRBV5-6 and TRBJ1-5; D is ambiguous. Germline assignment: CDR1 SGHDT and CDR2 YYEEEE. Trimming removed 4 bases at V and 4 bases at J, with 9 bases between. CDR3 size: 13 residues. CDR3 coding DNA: TGTGCCAGCAGCCCGGACCCAAATCAGCCCCAGCATTTG. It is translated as CASSPDPNQPQHL.

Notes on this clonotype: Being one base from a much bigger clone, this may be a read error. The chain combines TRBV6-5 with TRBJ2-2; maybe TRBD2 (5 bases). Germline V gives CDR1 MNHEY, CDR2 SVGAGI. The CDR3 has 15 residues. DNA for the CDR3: TGTGCCAGCAATTACATCGGGGTATCCACCGGGGAGCTGTTTTTT. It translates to CASNYIGVSTGELFF.

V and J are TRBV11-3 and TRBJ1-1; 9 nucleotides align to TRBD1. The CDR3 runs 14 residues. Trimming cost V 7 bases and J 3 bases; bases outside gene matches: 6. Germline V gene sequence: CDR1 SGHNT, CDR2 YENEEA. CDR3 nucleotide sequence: TGTGCCAGCAACATGGGACAGGGAGACACTGAAGCTTTCTTT. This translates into CASNMGQGDTEAFF.

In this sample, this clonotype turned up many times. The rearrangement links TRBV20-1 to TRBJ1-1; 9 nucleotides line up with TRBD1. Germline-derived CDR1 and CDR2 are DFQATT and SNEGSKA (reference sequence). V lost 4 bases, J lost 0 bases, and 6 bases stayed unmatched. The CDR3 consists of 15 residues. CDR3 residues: CSATGQGLMNTEAFF. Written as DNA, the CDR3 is TGCAGTGCTACGGGACAGGGATTAATGAACACTGAAGCTTTCTTT.

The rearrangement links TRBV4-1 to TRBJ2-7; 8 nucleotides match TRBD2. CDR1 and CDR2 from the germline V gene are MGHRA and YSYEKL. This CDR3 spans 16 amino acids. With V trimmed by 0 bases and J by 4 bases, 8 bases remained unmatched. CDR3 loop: CASSQDDTGGTYEQYF. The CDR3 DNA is TGCGCCAGCAGCCAAGATGATACGGGAGGGACATACGAGCAGTACTTC.

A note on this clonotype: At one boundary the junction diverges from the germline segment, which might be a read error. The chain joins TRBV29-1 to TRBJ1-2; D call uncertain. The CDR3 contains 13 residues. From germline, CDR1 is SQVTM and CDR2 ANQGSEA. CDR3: CSTSDDRVYGYTF. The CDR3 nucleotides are TGCAGCACTTCGGACGATCGGGTGTATGGTTACACCTTC.

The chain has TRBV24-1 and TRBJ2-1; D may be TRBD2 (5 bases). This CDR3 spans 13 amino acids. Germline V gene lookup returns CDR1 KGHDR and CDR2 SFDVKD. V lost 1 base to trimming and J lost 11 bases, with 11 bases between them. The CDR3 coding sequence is TGTGCCACCAGTGATTTCGGGCGGGTGAAGCAGTTCTTC. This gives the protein CATSDFGRVKQFF.

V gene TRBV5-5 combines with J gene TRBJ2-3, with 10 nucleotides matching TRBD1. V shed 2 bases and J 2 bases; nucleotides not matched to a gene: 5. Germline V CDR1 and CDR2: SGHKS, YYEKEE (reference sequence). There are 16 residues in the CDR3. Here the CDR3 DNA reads TGTGCCAGCAGCTTCAGGACAGGGGGGGCCACAGATACGCAGTATTTT. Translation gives CASSFRTGGATDTQYF.

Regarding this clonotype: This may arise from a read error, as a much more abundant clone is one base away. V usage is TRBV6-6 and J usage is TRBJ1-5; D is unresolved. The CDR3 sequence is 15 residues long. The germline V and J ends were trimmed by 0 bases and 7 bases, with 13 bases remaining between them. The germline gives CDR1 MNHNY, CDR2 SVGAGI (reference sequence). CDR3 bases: TGTGCCAGCAGTTACTCGGTAGGAATCGGGCAGCCCCAGCATTTT. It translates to CASSYSVGIGQPQHF.

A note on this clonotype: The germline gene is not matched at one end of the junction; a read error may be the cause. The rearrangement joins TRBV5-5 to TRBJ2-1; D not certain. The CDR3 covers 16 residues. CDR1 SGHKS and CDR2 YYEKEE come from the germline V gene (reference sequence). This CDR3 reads CASSLVETSDVGEQLF. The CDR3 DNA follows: TGTGCCAGCAGCTTGGTCGAGACAAGCGACGTCGGTGAGCAGCTCTTC.

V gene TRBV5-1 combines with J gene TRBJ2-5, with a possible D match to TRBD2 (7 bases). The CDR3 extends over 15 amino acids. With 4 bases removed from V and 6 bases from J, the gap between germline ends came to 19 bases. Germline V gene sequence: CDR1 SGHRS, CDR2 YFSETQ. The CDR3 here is CASSMAGGQGKTQYF. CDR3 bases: TGCGCCAGCAGCATGGCCGGGGGGCAAGGGAAGACCCAGTACTTC.

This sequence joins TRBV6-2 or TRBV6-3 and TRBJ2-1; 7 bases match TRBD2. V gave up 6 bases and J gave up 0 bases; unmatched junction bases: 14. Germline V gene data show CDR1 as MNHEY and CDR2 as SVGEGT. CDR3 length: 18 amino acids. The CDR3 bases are TGTGCCAGCAGGCACGACGGGCTGCGGGGGAGCTCCTACAATGAGCAGTTCTTC. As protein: CASRHDGLRGSSYNEQFF.

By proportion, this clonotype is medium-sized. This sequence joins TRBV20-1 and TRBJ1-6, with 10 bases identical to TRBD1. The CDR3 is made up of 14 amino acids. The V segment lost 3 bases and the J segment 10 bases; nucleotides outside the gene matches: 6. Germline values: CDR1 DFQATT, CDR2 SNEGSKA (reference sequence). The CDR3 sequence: CSASGGQGRSPLHF. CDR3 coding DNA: TGCAGTGCTAGTGGGGGACAGGGGCGATCACCCCTCCACTTT.

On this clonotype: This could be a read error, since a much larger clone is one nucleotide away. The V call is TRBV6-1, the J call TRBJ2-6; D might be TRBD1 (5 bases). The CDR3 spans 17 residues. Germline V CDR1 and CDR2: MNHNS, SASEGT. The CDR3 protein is CASRHKMGKAGANVLNF. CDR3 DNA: TGTGCCAGCAGACACAAGATGGGGAAGGCTGGGGCCAACGTCCTGAATTTC.

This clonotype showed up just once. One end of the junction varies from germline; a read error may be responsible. CDR3 sequence: CASSYSKTGAKNNQYF. The CDR3 coding sequence is TGTGCCAGCAGTTACTCGAAGACGGGAGCCAAAAACAATCAGTACTTC. The V and J genes are TRBV6-2 or TRBV6-3 and TRBJ2-4, with TRBD2 as a possible D gene (6 bases). The germline CDR1 and CDR2 sequences are MNHEY and SVGEGT. This CDR3 comprises 16 residues.

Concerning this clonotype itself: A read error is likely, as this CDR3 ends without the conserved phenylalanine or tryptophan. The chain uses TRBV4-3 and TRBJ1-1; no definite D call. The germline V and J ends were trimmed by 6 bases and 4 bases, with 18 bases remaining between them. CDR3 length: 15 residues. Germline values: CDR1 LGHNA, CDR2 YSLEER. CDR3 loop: CASSPIVRSPTEAFI. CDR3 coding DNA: TGCGCCAGCAGTCCCATTGTACGGTCGCCCACTGAAGCTTTCATT.

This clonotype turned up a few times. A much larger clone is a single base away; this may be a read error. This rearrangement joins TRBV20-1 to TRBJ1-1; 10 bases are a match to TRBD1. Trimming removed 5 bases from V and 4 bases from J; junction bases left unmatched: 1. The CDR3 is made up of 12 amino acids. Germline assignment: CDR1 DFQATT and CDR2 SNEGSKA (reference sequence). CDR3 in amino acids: CSAGQGGTEAFF. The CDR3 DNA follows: TGCAGTGCTGGACAGGGGGGCACTGAAGCTTTCTTT.

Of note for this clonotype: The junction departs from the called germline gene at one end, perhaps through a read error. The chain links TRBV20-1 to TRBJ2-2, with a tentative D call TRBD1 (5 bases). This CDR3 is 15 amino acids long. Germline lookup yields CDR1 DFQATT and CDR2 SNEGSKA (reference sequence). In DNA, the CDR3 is TGCAGTACTGCCAAACAGGAGTCGAACATCGGGGAGCTGTTTTTT. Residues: CSTAKQESNIGELFF.

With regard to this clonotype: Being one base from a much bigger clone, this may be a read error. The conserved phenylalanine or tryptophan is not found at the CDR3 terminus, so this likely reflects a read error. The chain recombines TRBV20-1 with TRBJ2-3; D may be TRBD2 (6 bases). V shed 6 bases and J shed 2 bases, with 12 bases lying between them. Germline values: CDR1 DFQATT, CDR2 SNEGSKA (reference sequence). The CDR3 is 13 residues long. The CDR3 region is CSAPSGYTDTQYL. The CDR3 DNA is TGCAGTGCACCGAGCGGGTACACAGATACGCAGTATTTA.